This record concerns one T cell receptor beta chain sequence. The entry originates in a study of untreated major depressive disorder. With 3 bases removed from V and 0 bases from J, the gap between germline ends came to 9 bases. Germline V gene lookup returns CDR1 SGHRS and CDR2 YFSETQ. The CDR3 has 14 residues. Every depressed patient was matched in pairs with a non-depressed control on sex, age, current smoking status and body mass index. The repertoire was sequenced with immunoSEQ multiplex PCR; TCRdb's copy has only in-frame clones and lacks some. The sample includes tens of thousands of clones, about 93% of them seen just once.

The V gene is TRBV5-1, the J gene TRBJ1-1; no firm D call. The sequenced sample consisted of CD4+ T cells from PBMCs. This TCR derives from a man aged 30 to 39 in good health. This CDR3 reads CASSYLSMNTEAFF. The CDR3 nucleotides read TGCGCCAGCAGCTACCTTAGCATGAACACTGAAGCTTTCTTT. Complete variable domain (other parts from reference TRBV5-1 and TRBJ1-1): KAGVTQTPRYLIKTRGQQVTLSCSPISGHRSVSWYQQTPGQGLQFLFEYFSETQRNKGNFPGRFSGRQFSNSRSEMNVSTLELGDSALYLCASSYLSMNTEAFFGQGTRLTVV.